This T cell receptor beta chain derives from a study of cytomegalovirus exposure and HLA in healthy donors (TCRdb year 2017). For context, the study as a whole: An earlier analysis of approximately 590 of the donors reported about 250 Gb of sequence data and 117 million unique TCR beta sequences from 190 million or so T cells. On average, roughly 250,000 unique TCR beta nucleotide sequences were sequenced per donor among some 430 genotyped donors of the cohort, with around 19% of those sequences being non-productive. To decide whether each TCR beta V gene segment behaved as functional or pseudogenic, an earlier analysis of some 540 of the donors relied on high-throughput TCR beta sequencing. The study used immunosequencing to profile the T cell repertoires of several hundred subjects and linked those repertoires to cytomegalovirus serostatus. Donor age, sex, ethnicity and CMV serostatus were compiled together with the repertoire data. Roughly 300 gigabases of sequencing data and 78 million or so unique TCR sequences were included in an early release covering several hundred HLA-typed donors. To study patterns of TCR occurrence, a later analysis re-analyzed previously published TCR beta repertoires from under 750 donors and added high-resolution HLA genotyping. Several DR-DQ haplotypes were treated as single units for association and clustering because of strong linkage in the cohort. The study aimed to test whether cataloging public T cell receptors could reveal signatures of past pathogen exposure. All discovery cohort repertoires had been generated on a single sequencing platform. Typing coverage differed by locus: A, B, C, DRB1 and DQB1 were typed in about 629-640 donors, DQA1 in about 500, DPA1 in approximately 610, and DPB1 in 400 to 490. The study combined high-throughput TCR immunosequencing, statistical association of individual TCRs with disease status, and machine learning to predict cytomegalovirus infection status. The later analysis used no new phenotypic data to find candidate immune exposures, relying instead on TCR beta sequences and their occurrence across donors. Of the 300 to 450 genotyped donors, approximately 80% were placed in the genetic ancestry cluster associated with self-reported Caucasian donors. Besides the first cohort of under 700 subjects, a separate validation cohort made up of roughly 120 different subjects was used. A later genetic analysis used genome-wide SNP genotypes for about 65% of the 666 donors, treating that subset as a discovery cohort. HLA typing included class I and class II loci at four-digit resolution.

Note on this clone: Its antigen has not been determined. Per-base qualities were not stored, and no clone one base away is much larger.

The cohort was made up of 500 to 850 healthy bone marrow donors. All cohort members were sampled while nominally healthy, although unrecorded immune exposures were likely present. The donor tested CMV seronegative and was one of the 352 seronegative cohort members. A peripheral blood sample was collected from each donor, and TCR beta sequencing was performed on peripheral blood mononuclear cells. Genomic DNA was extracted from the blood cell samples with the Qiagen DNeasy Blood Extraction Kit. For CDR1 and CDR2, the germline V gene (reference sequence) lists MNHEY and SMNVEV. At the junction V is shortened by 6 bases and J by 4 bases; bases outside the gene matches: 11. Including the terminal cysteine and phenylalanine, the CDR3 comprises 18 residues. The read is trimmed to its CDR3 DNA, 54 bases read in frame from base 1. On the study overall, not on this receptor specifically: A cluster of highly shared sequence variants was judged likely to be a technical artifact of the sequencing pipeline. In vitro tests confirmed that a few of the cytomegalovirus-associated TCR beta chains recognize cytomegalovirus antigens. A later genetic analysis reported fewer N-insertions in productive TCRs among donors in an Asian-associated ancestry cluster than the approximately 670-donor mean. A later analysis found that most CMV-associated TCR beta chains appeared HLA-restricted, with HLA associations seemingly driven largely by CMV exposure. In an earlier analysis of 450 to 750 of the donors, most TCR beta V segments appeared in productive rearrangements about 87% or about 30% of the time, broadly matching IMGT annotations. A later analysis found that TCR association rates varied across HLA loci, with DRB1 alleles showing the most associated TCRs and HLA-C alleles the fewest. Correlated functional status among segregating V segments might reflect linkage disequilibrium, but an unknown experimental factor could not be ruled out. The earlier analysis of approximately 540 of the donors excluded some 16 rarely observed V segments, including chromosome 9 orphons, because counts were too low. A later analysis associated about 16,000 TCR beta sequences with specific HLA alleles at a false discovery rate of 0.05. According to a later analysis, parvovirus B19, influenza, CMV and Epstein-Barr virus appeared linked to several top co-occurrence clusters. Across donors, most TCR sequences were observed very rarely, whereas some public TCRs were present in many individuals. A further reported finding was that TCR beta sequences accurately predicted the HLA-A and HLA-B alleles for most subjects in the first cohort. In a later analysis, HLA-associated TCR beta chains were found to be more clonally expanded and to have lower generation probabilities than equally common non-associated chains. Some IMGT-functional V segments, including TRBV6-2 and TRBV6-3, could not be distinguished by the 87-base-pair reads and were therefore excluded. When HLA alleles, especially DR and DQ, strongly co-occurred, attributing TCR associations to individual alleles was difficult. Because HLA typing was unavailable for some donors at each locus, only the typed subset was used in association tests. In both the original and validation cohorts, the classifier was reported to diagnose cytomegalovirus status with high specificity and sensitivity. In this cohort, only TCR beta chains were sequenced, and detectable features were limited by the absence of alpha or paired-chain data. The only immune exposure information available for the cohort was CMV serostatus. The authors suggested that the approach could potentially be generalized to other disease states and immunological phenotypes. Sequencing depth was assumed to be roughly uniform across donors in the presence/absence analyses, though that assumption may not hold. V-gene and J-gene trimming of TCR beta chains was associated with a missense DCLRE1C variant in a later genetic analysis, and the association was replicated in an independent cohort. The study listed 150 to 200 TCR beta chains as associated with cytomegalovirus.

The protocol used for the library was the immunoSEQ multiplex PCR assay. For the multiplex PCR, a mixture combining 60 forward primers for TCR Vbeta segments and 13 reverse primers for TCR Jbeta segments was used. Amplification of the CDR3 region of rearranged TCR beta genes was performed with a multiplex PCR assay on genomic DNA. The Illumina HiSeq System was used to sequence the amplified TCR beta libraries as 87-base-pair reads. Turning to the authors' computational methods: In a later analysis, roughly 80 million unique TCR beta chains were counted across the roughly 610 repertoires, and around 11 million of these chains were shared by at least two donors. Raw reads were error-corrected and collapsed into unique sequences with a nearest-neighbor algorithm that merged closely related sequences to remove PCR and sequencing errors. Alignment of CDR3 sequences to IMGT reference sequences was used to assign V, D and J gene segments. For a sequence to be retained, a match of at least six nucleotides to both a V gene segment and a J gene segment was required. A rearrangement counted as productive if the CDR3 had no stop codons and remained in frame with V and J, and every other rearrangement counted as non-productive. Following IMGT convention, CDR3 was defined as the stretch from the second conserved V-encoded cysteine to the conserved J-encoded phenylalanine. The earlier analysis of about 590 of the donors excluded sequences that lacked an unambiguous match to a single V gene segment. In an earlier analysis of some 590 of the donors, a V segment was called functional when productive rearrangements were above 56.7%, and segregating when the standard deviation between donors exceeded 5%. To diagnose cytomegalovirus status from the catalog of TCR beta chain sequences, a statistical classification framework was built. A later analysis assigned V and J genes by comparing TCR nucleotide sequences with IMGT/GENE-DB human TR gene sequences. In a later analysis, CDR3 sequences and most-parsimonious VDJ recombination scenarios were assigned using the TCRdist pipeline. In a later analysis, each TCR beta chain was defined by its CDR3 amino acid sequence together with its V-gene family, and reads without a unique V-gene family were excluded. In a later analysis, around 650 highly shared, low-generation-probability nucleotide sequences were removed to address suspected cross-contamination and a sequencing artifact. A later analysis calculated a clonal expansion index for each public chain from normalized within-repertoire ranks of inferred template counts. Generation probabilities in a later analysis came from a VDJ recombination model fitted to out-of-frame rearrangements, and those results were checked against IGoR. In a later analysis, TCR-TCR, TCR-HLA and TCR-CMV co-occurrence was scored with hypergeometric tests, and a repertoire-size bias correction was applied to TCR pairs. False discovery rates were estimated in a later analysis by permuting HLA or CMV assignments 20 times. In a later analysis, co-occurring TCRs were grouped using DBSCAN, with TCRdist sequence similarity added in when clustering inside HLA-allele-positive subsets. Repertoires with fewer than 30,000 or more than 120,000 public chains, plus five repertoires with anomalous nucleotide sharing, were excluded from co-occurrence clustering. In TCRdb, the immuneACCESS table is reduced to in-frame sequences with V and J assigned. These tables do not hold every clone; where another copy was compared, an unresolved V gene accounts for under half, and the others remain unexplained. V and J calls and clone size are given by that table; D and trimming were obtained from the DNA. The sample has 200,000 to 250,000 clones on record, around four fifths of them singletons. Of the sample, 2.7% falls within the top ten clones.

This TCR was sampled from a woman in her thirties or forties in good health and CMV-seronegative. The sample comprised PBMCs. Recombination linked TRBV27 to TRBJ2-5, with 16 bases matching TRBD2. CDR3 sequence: CASSRGRGTSGRVETQYF. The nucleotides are TGTGCCAGCAGCCGTGGACGGGGGACTAGCGGGAGGGTAGAGACCCAGTACTTC.